This T cell receptor (beta chain) was sequenced during a study of blood T cell repertoires in COVID-19. Study in general: PBMCs, B-cell-depleted T cells, or T cells were the source of the cDNA or gDNA that made up the material.

CDR1 and CDR2 (germline): SGHVS, FQNEAQ. The CDR3 extends over 14 amino acids. Trimming took 4 bases from V and 4 from J; bases not matched to a gene: 4. Original methodology: Researchers report that nucleated cell counts were estimated from reference gene primer amplification. Sequencing was performed with immunoSEQ multiplex PCR; in TCRdb, only in-frame clones are kept and a portion is missing. V and J calls plus clone size are reproduced from that table; the DNA served to infer D and trimming. In the table there are 120,000 to 150,000 clones, roughly 90% of which are singletons. This TCR was recovered from a man aged 45 to 65 with active or convalescent COVID-19. The genes are TRBV7-8 and TRBJ1-5, with 7 bases fitting TRBD1. Source material: peripheral blood. Written as DNA, the CDR3 is TGTGCCAGCAGCTCCGGGACAGTAAATCAGCCCCAGCATTTT. Translating it yields CASSSGTVNQPQHF.